This T cell receptor (beta chain) is from a study of T cell changes during pregnancy in multiple sclerosis. Sequencing was performed with immunoSEQ multiplex PCR; in TCRdb, only in-frame clones are kept and a portion is missing. The sample yields some 80,000 clones, approximately 95% seen once. Germline lookup yields CDR1 SGHDN and CDR2 FVKESK. CDR3 length equals 14 residues. Trimming cost V 6 bases and J 3 bases; bases outside gene matches: 2. The source material was CD4+ T cells from peripheral blood mononuclear cells, sampled after pregnancy. The chain joins TRBV14 to TRBJ2-3, with 11 bases that match TRBD2. The clonotype comes from a female donor with multiple sclerosis, enrolled in a pregnancy study. CDR3 amino acids: CASRTSGTTDTQYF. CDR3 in DNA: TGTGCCAGCAGGACTAGCGGGACAACAGATACGCAGTATTTT.